This TCR beta chain was sequenced in a study of T cells in Graves' hyperthyroidism and ophthalmopathy. The study, taken as a whole, reports: Ophthalmopathy prediction by the model preceded onset by a median approximately six months. Ophthalmopathy was told apart from stable hyperthyroidism by a 13 V-J model.

From germline, CDR1 is LNHDA and CDR2 SQIVND (reference sequence). The CDR3 has 15 residues. Worth noting for this clonotype: What it recognizes is unknown. Germline and junction disagree at one end, which may indicate a read error.

RNA transcripts served as the template for amplifying TCR beta CDR3 regions. The HTBI set primed first-round TCR CDR3 RT-PCR. TCRdb reanalysed the multiplex PCR reads using MiXCR and keeps one entry per CDR3 protein. The top ten clones hold about 13% of a sample with hundreds of thousands of distinct CDR3 sequences, roughly 15% of them seen once. Enrolled ophthalmopathy patients presented with a Clinical Activity Score of at least 3, a NOSPECS grade of at least 4, and disease duration under 3 months. Clinical symptoms, serum thyroxine and TRAb, thyroid ultrasound and orbital computed tomography together formed the diagnostic basis.

The J gene is TRBJ2-1, the V gene TRBV19; 15 nucleotides align to TRBD2. Sequencing was carried out using blood. The source of this sequence is a man between 18 and 29 years old with Graves' ophthalmopathy. The CDR3 nucleotides read TGTGCCAGTAACGCCGGGACTAGCGGGAGGAATGAGCGGTTCTTC. This codes for CASNAGTSGRNERFF.